Sequencing of this T cell receptor beta chain was carried out in a study of type 1 and type 2 diabetes patients. Amplification started from genomic DNA. Multiplex PCR with 30 forward and 13 reverse primers amplified the TCR beta CDR3. One entry per CDR3 protein, called by TCRdb with MiXCR from the multiplex PCR reads. Of 250,000 to 300,000 distinct CDR3 sequences in the sample, 47% were seen once. The V segment lost 5 bases and the J segment 4 bases; nucleotides outside the gene matches: 2. Germline loops: CDR1 LNHDA, CDR2 SQIVND (reference sequence). This CDR3 contains 13 residues. This clonotype appeared many times.

The receptor was derived from a man aged 18 to 29 with type 2 diabetes. Sample: peripheral blood mononuclear cells (PBMCs). V gene TRBV19 combines with J gene TRBJ1-1; 9 bases are shared with TRBD1. The CDR3 spells CASSPDRGTEAFF. In nucleotides, the CDR3 is TGTGCCAGTAGTCCGGACAGGGGCACTGAAGCTTTCTTT.